This section outlines one TCR beta chain sequence together with its context. This may come from a read error, since a much larger clone is one base off. These data come from a study of blood T cells in healthy people across ages. The CDR3 contains 15 residues. Looked up from germline, CDR1 is SGDLS and CDR2 is YYNGEE. Sample-barcoded 5' priming and a J-beta primer mix drove a second PCR of roughly 7 to 11 cycles. One entry per CDR3 protein, called by TCRdb with MiXCR from the 5' RACE reads. This sample has 650,000 or so distinct CDR3 sequences, with 52% found just once. Sequencing was done on a sample of blood. The rearrangement uses TRBV9 and TRBJ1-6; possible D gene TRBD1, 6 bases. The sequence came from a woman aged 80 or older in good health. CDR3 amino acids: CACSPRDTVNSPLHF. The DNA of the CDR3 is TGTGCCTGCAGCCCCCGGGACACCGTTAATTCACCCCTCCACTTT.